This T cell receptor (beta chain) was identified during a study of cytotoxic CD8 clonotypes in ibrutinib-treated CLL. Overall study context: In all, about a dozen patients were relapsed/refractory, some 15 were treatment-naive and 17 were IGHV unmutated. Notes on the study in general: Contraction or stability on treatment characterized the public clonotypes, which were uncommon.

TCRdb keeps only in-frame clones here, not all; method: immunoSEQ multiplex PCR. The sample lists some 200,000 clones, about two thirds occurring once. Regarding this clone: The antigen remains unidentified.

This CDR3 is 14 amino acids long. Trimming pared 10 bases from V and 3 bases from J, leaving 19 bases between. Germline CDR1 is SNHLY and CDR2 is FYNNEI. The sample here was PBMCs, taken after 24 months of ibrutinib treatment. This sequence originates from a human donor with chronic lymphocytic leukemia. J is TRBJ2-7 and V is TRBV2; D is perhaps TRBD1 or TRBD2 (7 bases each). CDR3 nucleotides: TGTGCCATCCACCAGGGGGGAGGGGACTACGAGCAGTACTTC. Protein product: CAIHQGGGDYEQYF. Variable domain in full (rest from reference TRBV2 and TRBJ2-7): EPEVTQTPSHQVTQMGQEVILRCVPISNHLYFYWYRQILGQKVEFLVSFYNNEISEKSEIFDDQFSVERPDGSNFTLKIRSTKLEDSAMYFCAIHQGGGDYEQYFGPGTRLTVT.